A single sample is the source of the 14 T cell receptor beta chains below, sequenced in a study of T cell repertoires in urothelial bladder cancer. Generated by immunoSEQ multiplex PCR, the TCRdb table keeps only in-frame clones and is missing some. The sample has just under 2,500 clones, around 68% seen once. Material for sequencing was bladder tissue. Receptors were obtained from a human donor with a benign inflammatory bladder lesion.

V usage is TRBV4-2 and J usage is TRBJ2-3; TRBD1 aligns across 8 bases. The CDR3 is 15 amino acids. CDR1 is LGHNA, CDR2 YNFKEQ, per germline. The junction had 7 bases not matched to a gene; V was cut back by 5 bases and J by 3 bases. CDR3 DNA sequence: TGTGCCAGCAGCTCGTGGGACAGGCGGACAGATACGCAGTATTTT. Protein sequence: CASSSWDRRTDTQYF.

This chain links TRBV30 with TRBJ2-3; D is uncertain. This CDR3 is built from 14 residues. V was cut by 3 bases and J by 1 base, with 11 bases left in between. Per the germline V gene, CDR1 is GTSNPN and CDR2 is SVGIG (reference sequence). CDR3 residues: CAWSPRTGTDTQYF. CDR3 sequence (DNA): TGTGCCTGGAGCCCTAGGACGGGCACAGATACGCAGTATTTT.

CDR3 residues: CASSIKGTGTSSNQPQHF. The CDR3 DNA is TGTGCCAGTAGTATAAAGGGTACAGGGACGAGTAGCAATCAGCCCCAGCATTTT. J is TRBJ1-5 and V is TRBV19; D perhaps matches TRBD1 (6 bases). V lost 2 bases and J 0 bases, leaving 17 bases between the germline ends. The CDR3 consists of 18 residues. Germline V gene lookup returns CDR1 LNHDA and CDR2 SQIVND (reference sequence).

This chain joins TRBV7-2 and TRBJ1-2; D might be TRBD1 (5 bases). V was clipped by 1 base and J by 2 bases, with 5 bases between them. This CDR3 contains 13 residues. CDR1 and CDR2 (germline): SGHTA, FQGNSA. The CDR3 spells CASSLEGNYGYTF. CDR3 nucleotide sequence: TGTGCCAGCAGCTTAGAGGGGAACTATGGCTACACCTTC. Variable domain in full (rest from reference TRBV7-2 and TRBJ1-2): GAGVSQSPSNKVTEKGKDVELRCDPISGHTALYWYRQSLGQGLEFLIYFQGNSAPDKSGLPSDRFSAERTGGSVSTLTIQRTQQEDSAVYLCASSLEGNYGYTFGSGTRLTVV.

In its sample, this clone is large. The V gene is TRBV6-1, the J gene TRBJ1-2; 10 bases align to TRBD1. Germline V gene lookup returns CDR1 MNHNS and CDR2 SASEGT. This CDR3 has 16 amino acids. Germline trimming cut 4 bases from V and 4 bases from J; bases unmatched to any gene: 9. CDR3 amino acids: CASSAVVGTGAYGYTF. The CDR3 DNA reads as TGTGCCAGCAGTGCCGTGGTGGGGACAGGGGCCTATGGCTACACCTTC.

This clone has a handful of counts. This sequence joins TRBV19 and TRBJ2-2, with a possible D match to TRBD1 (6 bases). This CDR3 has 18 residues. The V and J ends lost 6 bases and 0 bases respectively, with 20 bases between them. Germline CDR1 is LNHDA and CDR2 is SQIVND (reference sequence). The CDR3 here is CASSSPLTGTPNTGELFF. CDR3 nucleotides: TGTGCCAGTAGCTCTCCCCTCACAGGGACCCCGAACACCGGGGAGCTGTTTTTT. The full variable domain, rest sourced from reference TRBV19 and TRBJ2-2, is DGGITQSPKYLFRKEGQNVTLSCEQNLNHDAMYWYRQDPGQGLRLIYYSQIVNDFQKGDIAEGYSVSREKKESFPLTVTSAQKNPTAFYLCASSSPLTGTPNTGELFFGEGSRLTVL.

The chain has TRBV4-2 and TRBJ2-1; D ambiguous. The CDR3 spans 16 residues. Trimming stripped 3 bases from V and 0 bases from J, with 12 bases between. The V gene's germline CDR1 is LGHNA and CDR2 YNFKEQ. The CDR3 DNA reads as TGTGCCAGCAGCCACCCGGCGCAGATCTCCTACAATGAGCAGTTCTTC. This translates into CASSHPAQISYNEQFF.

This clone was picked up one time. This rearrangement joins TRBV15 to TRBJ1-4; no clear D gene. CDR1 and CDR2 (germline): LNHNV, YYDKDF (reference sequence). This CDR3 region has 16 residues. V was pared by 0 bases and J by 5 bases, with 13 bases between. The CDR3 DNA is TGTGCCACCAGCAGAGATGGTGCGGCAGAAAATGAAAAACTGTTTTTT. As protein: CATSRDGAAENEKLFF.

This clone occurred once. The genes are TRBV6-4 and TRBJ2-2; TRBD1 aligns across 9 bases. From germline, CDR1 is MRHNA and CDR2 SNTAGT. CDR3 length equals 15 residues. Trimming at V came to 4 bases and at J to 3 bases, leaving 3 bases not matched to a gene. CDR3 residues: CASSVTGGDTGELFF. The CDR3 nucleotides read TGTGCCAGCAGTGTAACAGGGGGCGACACCGGGGAGCTGTTTTTT.

The chain has TRBV30 and TRBJ2-7, with D tentatively TRBD1 (6 bases). Germline CDR1 is GTSNPN and CDR2 is SVGIG (reference sequence). The V and J ends lost 0 bases and 13 bases respectively, with 13 bases between them. The CDR3 runs to 11 residues. CDR3 in amino acids: CAWSVGRGDYF. The CDR3, as DNA: TGTGCCTGGAGTGTCGGCAGGGGCGATTACTTC.

The chain carries TRBV14 and TRBJ2-1, with 11 bases fitting TRBD2. The CDR3 consists of 16 residues. CDR1 is SGHDN, CDR2 FVKESK, per germline. V lost 3 bases, J lost 6 bases, and 7 bases stayed unmatched. CDR3 sequence: CASSQLLAGVGNEQFF. The CDR3 nucleotides read TGTGCCAGCAGCCAGTTACTAGCGGGAGTAGGCAATGAGCAGTTCTTC.

V usage is TRBV10-3 and J usage is TRBJ2-6, with 10 bases lining up with TRBD1. CDR1 and CDR2 (germline): ENHRY, SYGVKD. This CDR3 region has 17 residues. Trimming removed 6 bases from V and 3 bases from J; junction bases left unmatched: 8. CDR3 sequence reads: CAIRGGTGVSGANVLTF. The DNA of the CDR3 is TGTGCCATCAGAGGCGGGACAGGGGTCAGTGGGGCCAACGTCCTGACTTTC.

By sample fraction, this clone is large. V is TRBV4-2 and J is TRBJ2-7; no clear D gene. This CDR3 spans 12 amino acids. From germline, CDR1 is LGHNA and CDR2 YNFKEQ. V was cut by 0 bases and J by 0 bases, with 0 bases left in between. In nucleotides, the CDR3 is TGTGCCAGCAGCCAAGACTCCTACGAGCAGTACTTC. It encodes CASSQDSYEQYF.

The chain uses TRBV7-2 and TRBJ2-5; D is unclear. Trimming removed 5 bases at V and 2 bases at J, with 3 bases between. CDR1 SGHTA and CDR2 FQGNSA come from the germline V gene. There are 11 residues in the CDR3. The CDR3 bases are TGTACCAGCAGCCTTCAAGAGACCCAGTACTTC. This translates into CTSSLQETQYF.